This T cell receptor beta chain was sequenced in a study of shared clonotypes between healthy human individuals. Germline V CDR1 and CDR2: MDHEN, SYDVKM. Between the trimmed V and J ends, which lost 8 bases and 3 bases, there was a span of 20 bases. The CDR3 covers 15 residues. Original handling: Quality scores were absent from the junction-only immunoSEQ sequences, so filtering differed. Assay used: immunoSEQ multiplex PCR; TCRdb lists only in-frame clones, some missing. The V and J calls and clone size are taken from that table; D and trimming were inferred from the DNA. The table lists some 500,000 clones, about 95% of them singletons, with 0.05% to 0.07% in the top ten. None of the donors, who were healthy HIV-negative adults, had recently had acute infections or vaccinations.

What was sequenced was naive CD4+ T cells sorted from blood. The subset was: CD45RA+ positively selected. This sequence joins TRBV28 and TRBJ2-7; D gene uncertain. The source of this sequence is a woman aged 25 to 39 in good health. The CDR3 bases are TGTGCCAGCGAGAGCGAGGAAACGCGCGGCTACGAGCAGTACTTC. Translated: CASESEETRGYEQYF.